These 31 T cell receptor beta chains originate from one sample sequenced in a study of post-analysis software for immune sequencing data. General study results and limits: Elevated frequency relative to controls characterized four or five TRBV segments in patients, TRBV5-6, TRBV5-1 and TRBV20-1 among them.

Which antigens these TCRs recognize remains unknown. Unique molecular identifiers tagged the TCR beta cDNA libraries. TCRdb recomputed calls from the PCR reads with MiXCR, one row per CDR3 protein. The sample lists approximately 690,000 distinct CDR3 sequences, more than 50% occurring once. The specimen sequenced was blood. These TCRs come from a girl aged 2-10 years with multiple sclerosis.

This clonotype has just a few counts. This sequence joins TRBV7-2 and TRBJ2-7; 7 positions match TRBD1. The germline gives CDR1 SGHTA, CDR2 FQGNSA. The CDR3 is 12 residues long. Unmatched junction bases numbered 3, after V lost 10 bases and J lost 0 bases. CDR3 DNA sequence: TGTGCCACCCACAGGGGCTCCTACGAGCAGTACTTC. Its protein is CATHRGSYEQYF.

This clonotype was observed a handful of times. The chain couples TRBV15 to TRBJ1-6; D gene uncertain. Deletions cut 5 bases from V and 6 bases from J, with 14 bases between. The CDR3 has 15 residues. Per the germline V gene, CDR1 is LNHNV and CDR2 is YYDKDF (reference sequence). CDR3 sequence: CATSAGTQINSPLHF. The CDR3 nucleotides read TGTGCCACCAGCGCTGGCACACAGATTAATTCACCCCTCCACTTT.

This sequence joins TRBV5-1 and TRBJ2-4; 7 nucleotides match TRBD2. The CDR3 length is 16 residues. V lost 0 bases to trimming and J lost 9 bases; unmatched junction nucleotides: 12. Germline CDR1 reads SGHRS; CDR2 reads YFSETQ. DNA of the CDR3: TGCGCCAGCAGCTTGGGACCCGGGGGGTCCAGAGGCATTCAGTACTTC. It codes for CASSLGPGGSRGIQYF.

J is TRBJ2-1 and V is TRBV12-3 or TRBV12-4; 8 bases line up with TRBD2. V dropped 2 bases and J dropped 4; count of bases not matched to a gene: 10. This CDR3 has 17 residues. DNA for the CDR3: TGTGCCAGCAGTTTATTAGGGCGGGGGGCTCTTTACAATGAGCAGTTCTTC. Encoded protein: CASSLLGRGALYNEQFF.

The chain combines TRBV9 with TRBJ2-5; D might be TRBD1 or TRBD2, each matching 5 bases. Trimming stripped 0 bases from V and 3 bases from J, with 12 bases between. Germline-derived CDR1 and CDR2 are SGDLS and YYNGEE. The CDR3 covers 15 residues. This CDR3 reads CASSVAPGREETQYF. The CDR3 coding sequence is TGTGCCAGCAGCGTAGCACCGGGACGGGAAGAGACCCAGTACTTC.

The genes are TRBV9 and TRBJ2-3; D is unresolved. The V end lost 0 bases, the J end lost 2 bases, and 13 bases lay between the germline ends. This CDR3 region has 16 residues. From germline, CDR1 is SGDLS and CDR2 YYNGEE. CDR3 in DNA: TGTGCCAGCAGCGTAGAGGCCGGTCGAGACACAGATACGCAGTATTTT. Its translation: CASSVEAGRDTDTQYF. The entire variable domain, with the rest obtained from reference TRBV9 and TRBJ2-3, is as follows: DSGVTQTPKHLITATGQRVTLRCSPRSGDLSVYWYQQSLDQGLQFLIQYYNGEERAKGNILERFSAQQFPDLHSELNLSSLELGDSALYFCASSVEAGRDTDTQYFGPGTRLTVL.

The chain combines TRBV5-1 with TRBJ1-1; unclear D gene. V was cut by 2 bases and J by 2 bases, with 16 bases left in between. The length of the CDR3 is 16 residues. Germline V gives CDR1 SGHRS, CDR2 YFSETQ. The CDR3 here is CASSFQGIRFNTEAFF. CDR3 sequence (DNA): TGCGCCAGCAGCTTTCAAGGGATCCGGTTCAACACTGAAGCTTTCTTT.

A few counts support this clonotype. The CDR3, as DNA: TGCAGTGCTAGAAGTGAGGAGACCCAGTACTTC. This encodes CSARSEETQYF. The genes are TRBV20-1 and TRBJ2-7, with D unclear. The J call could be wrong; TRBJ2-5 is a better fit for the DNA end. Germline V CDR1 and CDR2: DFQATT, SNEGSKA (reference sequence). The CDR3 loop spans 11 amino acids.

The DNA of the CDR3 is TGTGCCAGCAGCCGACAGGGGTTCAACCACTATGGCTACACCTTC. Translating it yields CASSRQGFNHYGYTF. The chain links TRBV13 to TRBJ1-2; TRBD1 agrees at 8 bases. After removal of 5 bases from V and 3 bases from J, the junction contained 8 bases not matched to a gene. Germline-derived CDR1 and CDR2 are PRHDT and FYEKMQ (reference sequence). CDR3 length: 15 amino acids.

The chain is built from TRBV7-2 and TRBJ2-1; D perhaps matches TRBD2 (6 bases). Trimming stripped 5 bases from V and 10 bases from J, with 18 bases between. The CDR3 is made up of 14 amino acids. In germline, CDR1 is SGHTA, CDR2 FQGNSA. The CDR3 DNA follows: TGTGCCAGCAGCGCCCAAAACAGCGGGTCGGAGCAGTTCTTC. Translation: CASSAQNSGSEQFF.

CDR3 DNA sequence: TGCGCCAGCAGCTTACTAGCGGGGGCCGACAATGAGCAGTTCTTC. Translating it yields CASSLLAGADNEQFF. The chain couples TRBV5-1 to TRBJ2-1; 11 positions match TRBD2. Germline loops: CDR1 SGHRS, CDR2 YFSETQ. The CDR3 sequence is 15 residues long. With 2 bases clipped from V and 5 bases from J, the junction kept 3 bases outside the gene matches.

This clonotype came up a few times. The chain joins TRBV5-1 to TRBJ1-1; no definite D call. The germline V and J ends were trimmed by 0 bases and 6 bases, with 12 bases remaining between them. The germline gives CDR1 SGHRS, CDR2 YFSETQ. The CDR3 sequence is 14 residues long. This CDR3 is CASSLVGFGPEAFF. DNA of the CDR3: TGCGCCAGCAGCTTGGTCGGATTCGGACCTGAAGCTTTCTTT.

The chain recombines TRBV27 with TRBJ1-2, with D possibly being TRBD1 (5 bases). Germline loops: CDR1 MNHEY, CDR2 SMNVEV (reference sequence). This CDR3 spans 16 amino acids. V was clipped by 1 base and J by 8 bases, with 20 bases between them. CDR3 DNA sequence: TGTGCCAGCAGTTTATTTTTTCCCCCAGGGTCGTACGGCTACACCTTC. Translated: CASSLFFPPGSYGYTF.

In this sample, this clonotype turned up a few times. The rearrangement joins TRBV15 to TRBJ2-3; 7 positions agree with TRBD2. Germline-derived CDR1 and CDR2 are LNHNV and YYDKDF (reference sequence). Germline trimming cut 7 bases from V and 6 bases from J; bases unmatched to any gene: 10. The CDR3 contains 14 residues. The CDR3 is CATNPGGSGDTQYF. CDR3 nucleotides: TGTGCCACCAATCCGGGAGGCTCGGGGGATACGCAGTATTTT.

The chain has TRBV6-4 and TRBJ2-2, with 9 bases fitting TRBD1. V was clipped by 6 bases and J by 5 bases; unmatched bases: 4. The germline V gene has CDR1 MRHNA and CDR2 SNTAGT. The CDR3 runs 14 residues. As DNA, the CDR3 is TGTGCCAGCAGCGGGACAGGGCCGACCGGGGAGCTGTTTTTT. This translates into CASSGTGPTGELFF.

This clonotype was counted once. The V call is TRBV29-1, the J call TRBJ1-1; D is unresolved. Per germline, CDR1 SQVTM and CDR2 ANQGSEA. V was trimmed by 4 bases and J by 2 bases, leaving 14 bases between them. This CDR3 spans 14 amino acids. DNA of the CDR3: TGCAGCGTTGCTAATCGGGCCCCAAACACTGAAGCTTTCTTT. As protein: CSVANRAPNTEAFF.

The CDR3 DNA follows: TGTGCCAGCAGCATAGAGGGACTAGGGGGTGAGACCCAGTACTTC. It codes for CASSIEGLGGETQYF. This chain connects TRBV5-5 to TRBJ2-5; 8 bases fit TRBD2. The V and J ends lost 4 bases and 5 bases, in that order; junction bases with no gene match: 10. The CDR3 sequence is 15 residues long. Germline V gives CDR1 SGHKS, CDR2 YYEKEE (reference sequence).

V usage is TRBV29-1 and J usage is TRBJ1-1; D is ambiguous. Germline CDR1 is SQVTM and CDR2 is ANQGSEA. CDR3 length: 12 residues. The V end was cut by 5 bases, the J end by 1 base, with 8 bases between. The CDR3 is CSVYNRNTEAFF. CDR3 sequence (DNA): TGCAGCGTTTATAACCGGAACACTGAAGCTTTCTTT.

This clonotype was seen only a few times. This chain's CDR3 is CASRRTGTNQPQHF. The CDR3, as DNA: TGTGCCAGCAGACGGACAGGGACTAATCAGCCCCAGCATTTT. The J gene is TRBJ1-5, the V gene TRBV6-5; 8 positions match TRBD1. Germline-derived CDR1 and CDR2 are MNHEY and SVGAGI. CDR3 length: 14 amino acids. The ends lost 6 bases at V and 4 bases at J; junction bases unmatched: 5.

This clonotype was counted a few times. The V call is TRBV20-1, the J call TRBJ2-1; 11 positions match TRBD2. The J segment lost 14 bases and the V segment lost 1 base, leaving 16 bases of the junction unmatched. Looked up from germline, CDR1 is DFQATT and CDR2 is SNEGSKA (reference sequence). The CDR3 has 16 amino acids. Here the CDR3 reads CSARVARDPIAGGEFF. CDR3 nucleotide sequence: TGCAGTGCTAGAGTCGCCCGGGATCCGATAGCGGGAGGGGAGTTCTTC.

The chain links TRBV2 to TRBJ2-1; tentative D call: TRBD1 (5 bases). The CDR3 totals 12 residues. V lost 6 bases to trimming and J lost 8 bases, with 11 bases between them. The germline CDR1 and CDR2 sequences are SNHLY and FYNNEI. For the CDR3, the DNA is TGTGCCAGCAGCGACCAGGGTTATGAGCAGTTCTTC. Its translation: CASSDQGYEQFF.

The rearrangement links TRBV20-1 to TRBJ2-5; 11 positions agree with TRBD2. Germline-derived CDR1 and CDR2 are DFQATT and SNEGSKA (reference sequence). This CDR3 contains 14 residues. V shed 8 bases, J shed 3 bases, and the junction held 8 bases outside the gene matches. The CDR3 loop reads CSTEELAGEETQYF. CDR3 DNA: TGCAGTACTGAGGAACTAGCGGGGGAAGAGACCCAGTACTTC.

The chain recombines TRBV28 with TRBJ2-3; 14 bases match TRBD2. The germline V gene encodes CDR1 MDHEN and CDR2 SYDVKM. J was trimmed by 3 bases and V by 4 bases; bases with no gene match: 9. The CDR3 length is 18 residues. CDR3 residues: CASSSRGLAGGLTDTQYF. The DNA of the CDR3 is TGTGCCAGCAGTTCTCGAGGACTAGCGGGGGGTTTGACAGATACGCAGTATTTT.

The rearrangement uses TRBV20-1 and TRBJ2-1, with a weak D call TRBD2 (5 bases). Trimming removed 3 bases at V and 4 bases at J, with 10 bases between. This CDR3 comprises 13 residues. In germline, CDR1 is DFQATT, CDR2 SNEGSKA (reference sequence). The CDR3 region has the DNA TGCAGTGCTAGGAGCGGACTGTACAATGAGCAGTTCTTC. It codes for CSARSGLYNEQFF.

This clonotype was observed a handful of times. V gene TRBV20-1 combines with J gene TRBJ2-4; 8 bases fit TRBD1. The germline V gene has CDR1 DFQATT and CDR2 SNEGSKA (reference sequence). With 1 base clipped from V and 4 bases from J, the junction kept 3 bases outside the gene matches. The CDR3 loop spans 14 amino acids. CDR3 nucleotide sequence: TGCAGTGCTAGAGTGAGACAGGGGAAAAACATTCAGTACTTC. It specifies CSARVRQGKNIQYF.

The chain is built from TRBV7-2 and TRBJ1-2, with D hard to call. The CDR3 extends over 13 amino acids. Trimming removed 4 bases from V and 3 bases from J, with 9 bases in between. Germline V gene data show CDR1 as SGHTA and CDR2 as FQGNSA. In DNA form, the CDR3 reads TGTGCCAGCAGCTCCGACATGGACTATGGCTACACCTTC. Translation: CASSSDMDYGYTF.

The rearrangement uses TRBV24-1 and TRBJ2-3, with D unclear. V lost 3 bases, J lost 10 bases, and 16 bases lay in between. The CDR3 is 14 residues long. In germline, CDR1 is KGHDR, CDR2 SFDVKD. CDR3 amino acids: CATSDPPDGGAQYF. CDR3 sequence (DNA): TGTGCCACCAGTGATCCTCCGGACGGTGGGGCGCAGTATTTT.

V gene TRBV5-6 combines with J gene TRBJ2-7, with D possibly matching TRBD2 (5 bases). This CDR3 is built from 13 residues. Per the germline V gene, CDR1 is SGHDT and CDR2 is YYEEEE. Trimming took 4 bases from V and 3 from J, leaving 11 bases between them. This chain's CDR3 is CASSGERDYEQYF. CDR3 DNA sequence: TGTGCCAGCAGCGGCGAGAGGGACTACGAGCAGTACTTC. Filled out from reference TRBV5-6 and TRBJ2-7, the complete variable domain reads DAGVTQSPTHLIKTRGQQVTLRCSPKSGHDTVSWYQQALGQGPQFIFQYYEEEERQRGNFPDRFSGHQFPNYSSELNVNALLLGDSALYLCASSGERDYEQYFGPGTRLTVT.

V and J are TRBV5-1 and TRBJ1-1, with D tentatively TRBD1 (6 bases). V was trimmed by 6 bases and J by 0 bases, leaving 12 bases between them. The CDR3 consists of 14 residues. CDR1 is SGHRS, CDR2 YFSETQ, per germline. The chain's CDR3 is CASTSTGMNTEAFF. The CDR3 bases are TGCGCCAGCACATCGACAGGTATGAACACTGAAGCTTTCTTT.

The chain employs TRBV12-3 or TRBV12-4 and TRBJ2-5; no clear D gene. The tail of the sequence fits TRBJ2-7 better, so the J call may be wrong. This CDR3 comprises 14 residues. This chain's CDR3 is CASTPGPPLGEQYF. For the CDR3, the DNA is TGTGCCAGCACCCCAGGCCCTCCATTGGGCGAGCAGTACTTC.

V usage is TRBV20-1 and J usage is TRBJ2-3, with 14 bases matching TRBD2. Germline values: CDR1 DFQATT, CDR2 SNEGSKA (reference sequence). Trimming took 2 bases from V and 5 from J; bases not matched to a gene: 3. The CDR3 is 15 residues long. The CDR3 here is CSARRGLAGVDTQYF. Written as DNA, the CDR3 is TGCAGTGCTAGAAGGGGACTAGCGGGAGTAGATACGCAGTATTTT.